Sequencing of this T cell receptor (beta chain) was carried out in a study of blood T cell repertoires in COVID-19. Study-level background: Sources were T cells, B-cell-depleted T cells, or PBMCs; the material itself was cDNA or gDNA.

Adults between roughly 18 and 89 years of age took part from 20 to 25 US areas. Cohorts were assigned according to the clinical history that participants reported. Germline CDR1 is LGHDT and CDR2 is YNNKEL (reference sequence). CDR3 length: 15 amino acids. V lost 3 bases to trimming and J lost 5 bases; unmatched junction nucleotides: 8. Original data processing: Using reference gene primer amplification, nucleated cell counts were estimated. TCRdb's table, derived via immunoSEQ multiplex PCR, lists solely in-frame clones and lacks some. D and trimming were read from the DNA, whereas the V and J calls and clone size are those reported in that table. This table has about 350,000 clones, 87% appearing once.

The V gene is TRBV3-1 (or the pseudogene TRBV3-2), the J gene TRBJ2-5, with TRBD2 identical over 8 bases. Sample: PBMCs or T cells enriched from blood (not recorded which). The TCR originated in a woman in her 30s who had recovered from COVID-19. The CDR3 sequence is CASSHSGGGRETQYF. For the CDR3, the DNA is TGTGCCAGCAGCCACTCCGGGGGGGGGCGTGAGACCCAGTACTTC.